The table lists the clone carrying this T cell receptor beta chain with many counts. This record comes from a study of neurological immune-mediated disorders. The germline V gene encodes CDR1 LNHNV and CDR2 YYDKDF (reference sequence). The V segment lost 0 bases and the J segment 4 bases; nucleotides outside the gene matches: 4. There are 15 residues in the CDR3. One entry per CDR3 protein results from TCRdb running MiXCR on the 5' RACE reads. The table shows more than 75,000 distinct CDR3 sequences, with 10% occurring only once. The rearrangement links TRBV15 to TRBJ2-7, with 9 bases lining up with TRBD1. The TCR sequence derives from a man aged 40-50 years in good health. Sequences were obtained from PBMCs. The DNA for the CDR3 is TGTGCCACCAGCAGAGATAGGACAGGGGAGTACGAGCAGTACTTC. Its translation is CATSRDRTGEYEQYF.